This entry lists 6 T cell receptor beta chains sequenced from one sample in a study of identifying expanded T cells in peripheral blood. This table comes from immunoSEQ multiplex PCR, and its TCRdb copy is limited to in-frame clones, with some not included. The profile covers roughly 78,000 clones, with 90% appearing a single time and more than 2.5% taken by the ten largest. Sample: blood. The origin of the receptors is a person aged 18 to 70 in good health.

The CDR3 coding sequence is TGTGCCAGCTCACCAGCAGCCCCCTCCAGGAGCGGGGGCACCGGGGAGCTGTTTTTT. Translated: CASSPAAPSRSGGTGELFF. The chain uses TRBV18 and TRBJ2-2; TRBD2 matches at 8 bases. CDR3 length: 19 amino acids. J was trimmed by 4 bases and V by 2 bases; bases with no gene match: 15. CDR1 KGHSH and CDR2 LQKENI come from the germline V gene.

As regards this clone: One junction end disagrees with the germline gene, perhaps due to a read error. The J gene is TRBJ2-1, the V gene TRBV7-7, with 9 positions matching TRBD2. This CDR3 region has 15 residues. The germline V gene encodes CDR1 SSHAT and CDR2 FNYEAQ (reference sequence). CDR3 sequence reads: CASSPGTSILEEQFF. The CDR3 DNA is TGTGCTAGCAGCCCCGGGACTAGCATCCTAGAGGAGCAGTTCTTC.

The chain is built from TRBV11-3 and TRBJ2-7; 9 bases are shared with TRBD1. Trimming at V came to 5 bases and at J to 4 bases, leaving 6 bases not matched to a gene. The CDR3 extends over 14 amino acids. Germline CDR1 SGHNT, CDR2 YENEEA. DNA for the CDR3: TGTGCCAGCAGCCCGGGGACAGGGTCTTACGAGCAGTACTTC. Residues: CASSPGTGSYEQYF.

The V gene is TRBV7-9, the J gene TRBJ1-3, with a possible D match to TRBD1 (5 bases). Germline V CDR1 and CDR2: SEHNR, FQNEAQ (reference sequence). This CDR3 comprises 12 residues. Trimming left V 8 bases short and J 4 bases short, with 9 bases between. The CDR3 protein is CASRGRGNTIYF. In DNA form, the CDR3 reads TGTGCCAGCCGGGGCCGGGGAAACACCATATATTTT.

In DNA form, the CDR3 reads TGTGCCAGCAGCGGAGGCGGGGGGCGCACAGATACGCAGTATTTT. The encoded protein is CASSGGGGRTDTQYF. The chain recombines TRBV9 with TRBJ2-3; 8 bases match TRBD2. The CDR3 has 15 residues. CDR1 is SGDLS, CDR2 YYNGEE, per germline. V was clipped by 3 bases and J by 1 base; unmatched bases: 4.

CDR3 DNA sequence: TGTGCCAGCAGCGCCCGCCCGCGAGAAAAACTGTTTTTT. Its translation: CASSARPREKLFF. The V and J genes are TRBV9 and TRBJ1-4; no definite D call. CDR1 and CDR2 from the germline V gene are SGDLS and YYNGEE. The CDR3 length is 13 residues. V was cut by 3 bases and J by 8 bases, with 11 bases left in between.